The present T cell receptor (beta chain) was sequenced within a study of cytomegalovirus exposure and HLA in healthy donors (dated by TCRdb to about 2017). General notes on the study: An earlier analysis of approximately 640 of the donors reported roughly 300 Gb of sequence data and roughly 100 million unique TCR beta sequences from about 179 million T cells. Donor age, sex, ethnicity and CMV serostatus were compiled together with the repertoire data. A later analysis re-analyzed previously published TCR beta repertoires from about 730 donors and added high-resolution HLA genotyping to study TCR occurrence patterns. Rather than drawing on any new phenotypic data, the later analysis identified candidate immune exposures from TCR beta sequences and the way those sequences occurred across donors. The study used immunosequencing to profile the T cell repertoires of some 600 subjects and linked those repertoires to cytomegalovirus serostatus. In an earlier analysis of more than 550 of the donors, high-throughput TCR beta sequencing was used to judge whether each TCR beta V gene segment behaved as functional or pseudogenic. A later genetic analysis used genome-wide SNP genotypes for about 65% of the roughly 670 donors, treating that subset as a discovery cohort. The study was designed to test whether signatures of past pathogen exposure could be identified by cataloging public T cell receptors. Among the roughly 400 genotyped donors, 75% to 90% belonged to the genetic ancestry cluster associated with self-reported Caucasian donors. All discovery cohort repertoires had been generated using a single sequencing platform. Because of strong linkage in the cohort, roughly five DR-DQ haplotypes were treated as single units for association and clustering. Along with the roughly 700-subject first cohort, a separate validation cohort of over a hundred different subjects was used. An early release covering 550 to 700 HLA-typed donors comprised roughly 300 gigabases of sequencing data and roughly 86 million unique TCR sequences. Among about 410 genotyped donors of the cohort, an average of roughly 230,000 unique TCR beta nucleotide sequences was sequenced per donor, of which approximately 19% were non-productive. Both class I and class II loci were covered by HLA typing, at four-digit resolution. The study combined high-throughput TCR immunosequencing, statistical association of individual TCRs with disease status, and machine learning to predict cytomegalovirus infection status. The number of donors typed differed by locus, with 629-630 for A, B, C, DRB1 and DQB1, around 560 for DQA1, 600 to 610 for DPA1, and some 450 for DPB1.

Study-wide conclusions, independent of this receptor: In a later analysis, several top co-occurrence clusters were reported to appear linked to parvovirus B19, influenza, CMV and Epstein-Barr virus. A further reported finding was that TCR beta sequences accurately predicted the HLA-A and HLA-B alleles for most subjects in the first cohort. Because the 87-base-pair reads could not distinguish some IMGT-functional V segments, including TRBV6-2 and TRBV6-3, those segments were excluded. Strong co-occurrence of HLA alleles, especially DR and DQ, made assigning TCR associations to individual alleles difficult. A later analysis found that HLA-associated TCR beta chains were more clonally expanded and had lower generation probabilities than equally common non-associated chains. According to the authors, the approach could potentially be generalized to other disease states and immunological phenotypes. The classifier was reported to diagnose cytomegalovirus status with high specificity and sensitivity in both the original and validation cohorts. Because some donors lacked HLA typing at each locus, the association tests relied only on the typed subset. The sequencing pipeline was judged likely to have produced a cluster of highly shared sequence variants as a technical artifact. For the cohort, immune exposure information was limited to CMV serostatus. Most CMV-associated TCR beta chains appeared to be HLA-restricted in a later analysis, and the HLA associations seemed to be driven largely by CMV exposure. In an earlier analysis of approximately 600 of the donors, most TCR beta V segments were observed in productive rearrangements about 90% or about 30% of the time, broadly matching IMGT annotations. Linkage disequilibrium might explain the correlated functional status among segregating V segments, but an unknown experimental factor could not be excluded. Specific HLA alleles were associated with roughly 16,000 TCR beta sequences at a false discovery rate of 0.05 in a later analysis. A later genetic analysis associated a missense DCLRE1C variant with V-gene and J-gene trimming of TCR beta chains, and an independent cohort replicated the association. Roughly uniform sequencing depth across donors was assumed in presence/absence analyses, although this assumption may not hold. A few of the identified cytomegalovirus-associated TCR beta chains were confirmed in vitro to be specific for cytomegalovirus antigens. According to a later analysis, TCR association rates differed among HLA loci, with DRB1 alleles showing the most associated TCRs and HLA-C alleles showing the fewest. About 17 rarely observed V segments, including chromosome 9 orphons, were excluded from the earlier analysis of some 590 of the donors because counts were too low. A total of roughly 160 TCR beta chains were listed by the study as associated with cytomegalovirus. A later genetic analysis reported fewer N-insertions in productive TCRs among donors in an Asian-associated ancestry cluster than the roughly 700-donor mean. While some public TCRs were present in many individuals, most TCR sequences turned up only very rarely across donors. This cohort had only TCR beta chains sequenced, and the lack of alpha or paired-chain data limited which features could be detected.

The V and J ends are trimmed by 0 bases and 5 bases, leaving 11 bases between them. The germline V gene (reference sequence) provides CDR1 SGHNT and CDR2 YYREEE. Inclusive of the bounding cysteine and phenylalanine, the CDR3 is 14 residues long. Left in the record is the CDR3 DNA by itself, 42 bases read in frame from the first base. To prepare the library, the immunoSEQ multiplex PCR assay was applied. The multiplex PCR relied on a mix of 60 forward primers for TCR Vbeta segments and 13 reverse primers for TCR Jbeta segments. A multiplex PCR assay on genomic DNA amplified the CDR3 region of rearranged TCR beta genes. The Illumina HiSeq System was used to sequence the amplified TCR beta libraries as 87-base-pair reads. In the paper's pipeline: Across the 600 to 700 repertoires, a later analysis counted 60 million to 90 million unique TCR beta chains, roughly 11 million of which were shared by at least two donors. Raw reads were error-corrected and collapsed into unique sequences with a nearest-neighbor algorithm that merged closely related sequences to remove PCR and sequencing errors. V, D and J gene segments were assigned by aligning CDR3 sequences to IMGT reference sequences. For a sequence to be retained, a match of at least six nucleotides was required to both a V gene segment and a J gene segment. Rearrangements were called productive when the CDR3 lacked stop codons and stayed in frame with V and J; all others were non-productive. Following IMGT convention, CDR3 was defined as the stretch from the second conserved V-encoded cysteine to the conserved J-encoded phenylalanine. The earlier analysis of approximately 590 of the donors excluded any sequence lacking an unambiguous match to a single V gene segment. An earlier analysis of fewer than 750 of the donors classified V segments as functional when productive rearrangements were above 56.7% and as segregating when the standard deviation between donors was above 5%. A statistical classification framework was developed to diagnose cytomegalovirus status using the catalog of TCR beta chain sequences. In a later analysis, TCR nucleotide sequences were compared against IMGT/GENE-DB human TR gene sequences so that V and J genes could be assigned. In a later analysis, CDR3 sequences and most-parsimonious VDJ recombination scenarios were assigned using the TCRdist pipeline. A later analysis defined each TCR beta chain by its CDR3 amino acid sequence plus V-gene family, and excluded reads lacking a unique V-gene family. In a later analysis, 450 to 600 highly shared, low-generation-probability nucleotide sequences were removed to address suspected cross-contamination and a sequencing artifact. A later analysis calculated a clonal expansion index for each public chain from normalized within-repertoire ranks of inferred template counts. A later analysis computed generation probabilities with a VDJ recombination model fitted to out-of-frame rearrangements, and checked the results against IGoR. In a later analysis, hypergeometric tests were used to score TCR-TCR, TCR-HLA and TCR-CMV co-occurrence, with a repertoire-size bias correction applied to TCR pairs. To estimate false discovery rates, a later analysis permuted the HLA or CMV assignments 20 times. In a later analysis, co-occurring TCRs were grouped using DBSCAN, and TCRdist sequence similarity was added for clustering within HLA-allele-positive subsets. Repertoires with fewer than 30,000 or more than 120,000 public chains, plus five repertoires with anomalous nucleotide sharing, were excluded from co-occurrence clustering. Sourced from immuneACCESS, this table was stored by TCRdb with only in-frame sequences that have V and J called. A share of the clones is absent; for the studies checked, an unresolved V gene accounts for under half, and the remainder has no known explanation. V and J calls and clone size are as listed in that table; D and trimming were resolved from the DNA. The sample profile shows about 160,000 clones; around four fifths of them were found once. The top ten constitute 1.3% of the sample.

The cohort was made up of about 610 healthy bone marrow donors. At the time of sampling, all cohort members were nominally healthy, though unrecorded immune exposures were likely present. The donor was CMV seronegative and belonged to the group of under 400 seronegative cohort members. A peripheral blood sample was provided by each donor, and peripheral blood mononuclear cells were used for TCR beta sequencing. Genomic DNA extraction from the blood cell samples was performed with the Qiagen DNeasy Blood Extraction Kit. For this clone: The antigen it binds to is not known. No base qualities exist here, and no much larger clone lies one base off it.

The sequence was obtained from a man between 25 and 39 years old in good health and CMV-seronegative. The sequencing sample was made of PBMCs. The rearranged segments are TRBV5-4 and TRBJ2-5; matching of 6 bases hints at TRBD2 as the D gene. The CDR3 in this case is CASSLGLASETQYF. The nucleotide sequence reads TGTGCCAGCAGCTTGGGGCTAGCGAGTGAGACCCAGTACTTC.